This T cell receptor beta chain was obtained from a study of cytomegalovirus exposure and HLA in healthy donors (dated by TCRdb to about 2017). Context from the whole study: In an earlier analysis of fewer than 750 of the donors, 276 Gb of sequence data and 95 million to 130 million unique TCR beta sequences from some 170 million T cells were reported. Rather than drawing on any new phenotypic data, the later analysis identified candidate immune exposures from TCR beta sequences and the way those sequences occurred across donors. The study combined high-throughput TCR immunosequencing, statistical association of individual TCRs with disease status, and machine learning to predict cytomegalovirus infection status. Genome-wide SNP genotypes for about 65% of the roughly 670 donors were used in a later genetic analysis, which treated that subset as a discovery cohort. Typing coverage varied by locus: roughly 620-630 donors for A, B, C, DRB1 and DQB1; 522 for DQA1; more than 600 for DPA1; some 470 for DPB1. Among 300 to 450 genotyped donors of the cohort, an average of about 240,000 unique TCR beta nucleotide sequences were sequenced per donor, roughly a sixth of them non-productive. Donor age, sex, ethnicity and CMV serostatus were compiled together with the repertoire data. HLA typing covered class I and class II loci at four-digit resolution. The study aimed to test whether cataloging public T cell receptors could reveal signatures of past pathogen exposure. The study profiled the T cell repertoires of hundreds of subjects by immunosequencing and related them to cytomegalovirus serostatus. About 280 gigabases of sequencing data and 70 million to 100 million unique TCR sequences were included in an early release covering several hundred HLA-typed donors. Of the 300 to 500 genotyped donors, roughly 76% were placed in the genetic ancestry cluster associated with self-reported Caucasian donors. A separate validation cohort of roughly 110 different subjects was used in addition to the 666-subject first cohort. An earlier analysis of roughly 580 of the donors used high-throughput TCR beta sequencing to judge whether each TCR beta V gene segment behaved as functional or pseudogenic. A later analysis re-analyzed previously published TCR beta repertoires from 650 to 800 donors and added high-resolution HLA genotyping to study TCR occurrence patterns. Roughly five DR-DQ haplotypes were handled as single units for association and clustering because linkage in the cohort was strong. Every repertoire in the discovery cohort had been generated on one and the same sequencing platform. Summary of the overall study and its limitations: Some IMGT-functional V segments, including TRBV6-2 and TRBV6-3, could not be told apart with the 87-base-pair reads, so those segments were excluded. Linkage disequilibrium might explain the correlated functional status among segregating V segments, but an unknown experimental factor could not be ruled out. Presence/absence analyses assumed roughly uniform sequencing depth across donors, an assumption that may not hold. An earlier analysis of 450 to 750 of the donors showed that most TCR beta V segments appeared in productive rearrangements either about 87% or about 30% of the time, which broadly matched IMGT annotations. According to the authors, the approach could potentially be generalized to other disease states and immunological phenotypes. In a later analysis, around 17,000 TCR beta sequences were associated with specific HLA alleles at a false discovery rate of 0.05. Strong co-occurrence of HLA alleles, especially DR and DQ, made assigning TCR associations to individual alleles difficult. While some public TCRs were present in many individuals, most TCR sequences turned up only very rarely across donors. In vitro tests confirmed that a few of the cytomegalovirus-associated TCR beta chains recognize cytomegalovirus antigens. Most CMV-associated TCR beta chains appeared to be HLA-restricted in a later analysis, and the HLA associations seemed to be driven largely by CMV exposure. An association between a missense DCLRE1C variant and V-gene and J-gene trimming of TCR beta chains was found in a later genetic analysis and replicated in an independent cohort. The study gave a list of 150 to 200 TCR beta chains associated with cytomegalovirus. CMV serostatus was the only immune exposure information available for the cohort. The earlier analysis of about 600 of the donors excluded 15 to 20 rarely observed V segments, including chromosome 9 orphons, because counts were too low. A further reported finding was that TCR beta sequences accurately predicted the HLA-A and HLA-B alleles for most subjects in the first cohort. Compared with the roughly 670-donor mean, donors in an Asian-associated ancestry cluster had fewer N-insertions in productive TCRs, according to a later genetic analysis. A group of highly shared sequence variants was considered likely to be a technical artifact of the sequencing pipeline. A later analysis found that HLA-associated TCR beta chains were more clonally expanded and had lower generation probabilities than equally common non-associated chains. The classifier was reported to diagnose cytomegalovirus status with high specificity and sensitivity in both the original and validation cohorts. A later analysis reported that several top co-occurrence clusters appeared linked to parvovirus B19, influenza, CMV and Epstein-Barr virus. In a later analysis, the rate of TCR association differed among HLA loci, with DRB1 alleles having the most associated TCRs and HLA-C alleles having the fewest. Only TCR beta chains were sequenced in this cohort, and the absence of alpha or paired-chain data limited detectable features. HLA typing was unavailable for some donors at each locus, so association tests used only the typed subset.

Notes on this clone: It lacks a known antigen. No much larger clone exists at a distance of one base, and base qualities are not known.

Receptors were amplified or captured by the immunoSEQ multiplex PCR assay. A mixture of 60 forward primers for TCR Vbeta segments and 13 reverse primers for TCR Jbeta segments was used in the multiplex PCR. The CDR3 region of rearranged TCR beta genes was amplified from genomic DNA by a multiplex PCR assay. The Illumina HiSeq System was used to sequence the amplified TCR beta libraries as 87-base-pair reads. The paper's data handling went like this. A later analysis counted approximately 84 million unique TCR beta chains across the 550 to 750 repertoires, and roughly 10 million of these chains were shared by at least two donors. To remove PCR and sequencing errors, raw reads were error-corrected and collapsed into unique sequences using a nearest-neighbor algorithm that merged closely related sequences. To assign V, D and J gene segments, CDR3 sequences were aligned to IMGT reference sequences. For a sequence to be retained, a match of at least six nucleotides was required to both a V gene segment and a J gene segment. Rearrangements were classified as productive when the CDR3 lacked stop codons and remained in frame with V and J, and all other rearrangements were classified as non-productive. CDR3 was defined by IMGT convention, running from the second conserved V-encoded cysteine to the conserved J-encoded phenylalanine. Sequences without an unambiguous match to a single V gene segment were excluded from the earlier analysis of a few hundred of the donors. An earlier analysis of some 500 of the donors classified V segments as functional when productive rearrangements were above 56.7% and as segregating when the standard deviation between donors was above 5%. A statistical classification framework was developed to diagnose cytomegalovirus status using the catalog of TCR beta chain sequences. V and J gene assignment, in a later analysis, came from comparing TCR nucleotide sequences with IMGT/GENE-DB human TR gene sequences. In a later analysis, CDR3 sequences and most-parsimonious VDJ recombination scenarios were assigned using the TCRdist pipeline. In a later analysis, every TCR beta chain was defined by the combination of its CDR3 amino acid sequence and its V-gene family, and reads without a unique V-gene family were dropped. A later analysis removed nearly 600 highly shared, low-generation-probability nucleotide sequences to deal with suspected cross-contamination and a sequencing artifact. For each public chain, a later analysis derived a clonal expansion index from normalized ranks of inferred template counts within each repertoire. A later analysis computed generation probabilities with a VDJ recombination model fitted to out-of-frame rearrangements, and checked the results against IGoR. In a later analysis, hypergeometric tests were used to score TCR-TCR, TCR-HLA and TCR-CMV co-occurrence, with a repertoire-size bias correction applied to TCR pairs. A later analysis estimated false discovery rates by permuting HLA or CMV assignments 20 times. A later analysis grouped co-occurring TCRs with DBSCAN, adding TCRdist sequence similarity when clustering within HLA-allele-positive subsets. Repertoires with fewer than 30,000 or more than 120,000 public chains were left out of co-occurrence clustering, as were five repertoires with anomalous nucleotide sharing. Held by TCRdb, this immuneACCESS table contains in-frame sequences only and omits some clones. Under half of the omission traces to an unresolved V gene where checked; the cause of the rest is unknown. From that table come the V and J calls and clone size; the DNA was used to work out D and trimming. The sample includes approximately 130,000 clones, with about 87% observed a single time. The ten most abundant clones make up about 5.5% of the sample.

Including the terminal cysteine and phenylalanine, the CDR3 comprises 14 residues. Just the 42-base CDR3 DNA is kept, in frame starting at base 1. Compared with germline, V lacks 3 bases and J lacks 4 bases; bases without a gene match: 4. CDR1 and CDR2, per the germline V gene, are KGHSH and LQKENI. In total, 666 healthy bone marrow donors made up the cohort. At the time of sampling, every cohort member was nominally healthy, though immune exposures that went unrecorded were likely present. The donor tested CMV seronegative and was one of the 352 seronegative cohort members. Every donor gave a peripheral blood sample, and the peripheral blood mononuclear cells from that sample were used for TCR beta sequencing. The Qiagen DNeasy Blood Extraction Kit was used to extract genomic DNA from the blood cell samples.

Here the chain combines TRBV18 and TRBJ2-5; TRBD1 agrees with 8 junctional bases. The TCR comes from a woman in her twenties or thirties in good health and CMV-seronegative. Sequenced material: PBMCs. The bases read TGTGCCAGCTCACCCCAGGGGGCACGAGAGACCCAGTACTTC. Protein translation: CASSPQGARETQYF.